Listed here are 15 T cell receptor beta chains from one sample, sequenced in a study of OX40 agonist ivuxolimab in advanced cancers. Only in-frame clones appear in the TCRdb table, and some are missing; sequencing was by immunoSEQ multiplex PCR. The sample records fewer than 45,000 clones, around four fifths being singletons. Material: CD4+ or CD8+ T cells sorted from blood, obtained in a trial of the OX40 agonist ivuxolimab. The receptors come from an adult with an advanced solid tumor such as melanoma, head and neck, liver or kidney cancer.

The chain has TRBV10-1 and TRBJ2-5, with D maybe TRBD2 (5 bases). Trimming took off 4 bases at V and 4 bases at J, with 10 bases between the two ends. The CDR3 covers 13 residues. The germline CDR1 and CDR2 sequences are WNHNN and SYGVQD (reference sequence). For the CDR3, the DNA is TGCGCCAGCAGTGCTAGCCTGGGAGAGACCCAGTACTTC. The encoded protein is CASSASLGETQYF.

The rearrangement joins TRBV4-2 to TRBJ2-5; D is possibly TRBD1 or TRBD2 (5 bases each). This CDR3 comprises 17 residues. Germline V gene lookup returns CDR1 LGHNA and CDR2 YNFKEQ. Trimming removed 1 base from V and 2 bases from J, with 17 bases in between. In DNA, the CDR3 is TGTGCCAGCAGCCAAGCGACGGGGCTTTGGAGTCAAGAGACCCAGTACTTC. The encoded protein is CASSQATGLWSQETQYF.

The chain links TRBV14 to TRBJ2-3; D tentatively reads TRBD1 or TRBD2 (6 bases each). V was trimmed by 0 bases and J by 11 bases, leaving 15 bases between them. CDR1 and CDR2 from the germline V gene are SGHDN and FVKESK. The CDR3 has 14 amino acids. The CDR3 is CASSQELGARGQYF. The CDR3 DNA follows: TGTGCCAGCAGCCAAGAGTTGGGGGCGCGGGGGCAGTATTTT.

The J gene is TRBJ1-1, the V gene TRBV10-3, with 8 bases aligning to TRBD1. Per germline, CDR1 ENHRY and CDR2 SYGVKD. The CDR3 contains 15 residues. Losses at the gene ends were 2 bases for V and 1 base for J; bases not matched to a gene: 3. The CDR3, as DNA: TGTGCCATCAGTGAGCCGGGACAGGCGAACACTGAAGCTTTCTTT. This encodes CAISEPGQANTEAFF.

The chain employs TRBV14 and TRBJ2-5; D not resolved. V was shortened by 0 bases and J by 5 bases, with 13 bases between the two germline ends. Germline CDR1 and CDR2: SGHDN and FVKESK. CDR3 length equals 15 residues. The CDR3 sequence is CASSQDRVYGETQYF. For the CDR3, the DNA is TGTGCCAGCAGCCAAGATCGTGTTTACGGGGAGACCCAGTACTTC.

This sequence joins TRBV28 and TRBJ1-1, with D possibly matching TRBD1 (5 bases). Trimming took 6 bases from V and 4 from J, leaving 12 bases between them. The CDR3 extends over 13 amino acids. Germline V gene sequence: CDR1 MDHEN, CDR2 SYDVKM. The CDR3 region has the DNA TGTGCCAGCAGCAGGGTTTTCGTCACTGAAGCTTTCTTT. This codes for CASSRVFVTEAFF.

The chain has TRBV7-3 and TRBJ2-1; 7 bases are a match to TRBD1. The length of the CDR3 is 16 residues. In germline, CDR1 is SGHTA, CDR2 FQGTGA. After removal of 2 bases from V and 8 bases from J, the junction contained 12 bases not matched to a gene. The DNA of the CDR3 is TGTGCCAGCAGCTTATCTCGTCACAGGGGATTCGATGAGCAGTTCTTC. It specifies CASSLSRHRGFDEQFF.

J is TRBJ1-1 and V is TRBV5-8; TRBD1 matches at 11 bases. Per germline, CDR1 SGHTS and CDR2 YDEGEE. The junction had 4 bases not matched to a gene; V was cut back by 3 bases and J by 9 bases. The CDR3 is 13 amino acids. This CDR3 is CASSSDRGRKAFF. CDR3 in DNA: TGTGCCAGCAGCTCGGACAGGGGGCGAAAAGCTTTCTTT.

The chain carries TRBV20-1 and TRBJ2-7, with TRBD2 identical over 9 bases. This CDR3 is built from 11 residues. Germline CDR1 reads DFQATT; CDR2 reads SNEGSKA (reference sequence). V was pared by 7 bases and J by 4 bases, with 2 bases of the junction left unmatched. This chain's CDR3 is CSVSGSYEQYF. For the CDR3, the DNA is TGCAGTGTTAGCGGGAGTTACGAGCAGTACTTC.

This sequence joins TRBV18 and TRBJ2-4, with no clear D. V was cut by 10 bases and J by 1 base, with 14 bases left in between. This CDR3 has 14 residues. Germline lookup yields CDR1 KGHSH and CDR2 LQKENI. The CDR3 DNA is TGTGCCACCAGTCCCACTTGGGCCAAAAACATTCAGTACTTC. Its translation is CATSPTWAKNIQYF.

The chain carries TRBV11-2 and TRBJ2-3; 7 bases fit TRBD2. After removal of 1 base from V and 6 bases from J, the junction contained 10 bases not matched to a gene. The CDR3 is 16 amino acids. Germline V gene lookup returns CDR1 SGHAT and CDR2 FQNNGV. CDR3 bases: TGTGCCAGCAGCTTAGCCCTAGCGGTAGTCCTGGATACGCAGTATTTT. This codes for CASSLALAVVLDTQYF.

The CDR3: CASSPGLLAGKTDTQYF. For the CDR3, the DNA is TGTGCCAGCAGCCCCGGTTTACTAGCGGGAAAAACAGATACGCAGTATTTT. The V and J genes are TRBV7-6 and TRBJ2-3, with TRBD2 matching over 10 bases. Trimming took 5 bases from V and 3 from J; bases not matched to a gene: 11. Germline V CDR1 and CDR2: SGHVS, FNYEAQ. There are 17 residues in the CDR3.

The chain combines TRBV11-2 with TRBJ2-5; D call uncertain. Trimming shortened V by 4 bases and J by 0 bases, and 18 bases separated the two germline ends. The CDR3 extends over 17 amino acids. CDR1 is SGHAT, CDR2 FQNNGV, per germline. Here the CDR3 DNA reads TGTGCCAGCAGCTCCCCCGCCGGGCAGGAGTACCAAGAGACCCAGTACTTC. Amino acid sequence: CASSSPAGQEYQETQYF. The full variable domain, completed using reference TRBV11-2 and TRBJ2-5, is EAGVAQSPRYKIIEKRQSVAFWCNPISGHATLYWYQQILGQGPKLLIQFQNNGVVDDSQLPKDRFSAERLKGVDSTLKIQPAKLEDSAVYLCASSSPAGQEYQETQYFGPGTRLLVL.

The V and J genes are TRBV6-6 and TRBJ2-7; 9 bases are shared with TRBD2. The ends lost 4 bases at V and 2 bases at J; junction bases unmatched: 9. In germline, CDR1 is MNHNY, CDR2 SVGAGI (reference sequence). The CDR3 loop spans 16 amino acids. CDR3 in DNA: TGTGCCAGCAGTTCTGCCCTAGCGGGATCTACCTACGAGCAGTACTTC. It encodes CASSSALAGSTYEQYF.

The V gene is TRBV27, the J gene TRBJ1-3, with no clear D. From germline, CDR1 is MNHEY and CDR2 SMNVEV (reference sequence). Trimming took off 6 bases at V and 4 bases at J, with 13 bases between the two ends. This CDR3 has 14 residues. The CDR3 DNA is TGTGCCAGCAGCACCCTATCGGCGGGAAACACCATATATTTT. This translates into CASSTLSAGNTIYF.